The rows below give T cell receptor beta chains drawn from one sample of a study of early T cells in non-severe SARS-CoV-2 infection. MiXCR was run by TCRdb on the 5' RACE reads, yielding one entry per CDR3 protein. Among fewer than 50,000 distinct CDR3 sequences listed, 6% to 6.5% were seen once. The sequenced sample consisted of whole blood. The receptors shown here come from an adult who was a healthcare worker with PCR-confirmed SARS-CoV-2 infection or an uninfected control (not recorded which). Both conserved end residues are part of each CDR3. The D gene is left open where the match is weak. Clone size, where shown, is once, few, many, or a class for clones that have expanded.

>large|TRBJ2-7|NA|TRBV5-1
CASSVGQGPSHQYF
TGCGCCAGCAGCGTAGGACAAGGCCCTTCTCATCAGTACTTC
>NA|TRBJ1-1|TRBD1|TRBV6-2/TRBV6-3
CASRDRSTEAFF
TGTGCCAGCCGGGACAGGAGCACTGAAGCTTTCTTT
>NA|TRBJ2-3|TRBD2|TRBV28
CASGLAGGGADTQYF
TGTGCCAGCGGACTAGCGGGGGGCGGCGCAGATACGCAGTATTTT
>many|TRBJ2-3|TRBD1|TRBV5-4
CASSSSGTGVDTQYF
TGTGCCAGCAGCTCATCCGGGACAGGGGTCGATACGCAGTATTTT
>NA|TRBJ1-6|NA|TRBV5-4
CASSWTPGTNNSPLHF
TGTGCCAGCAGCTGGACGCCCGGGACGAATAATTCACCCCTCCACTTT
>NA|TRBJ2-7|NA|TRBV28
CASRTTRAGDYEQYF
TGTGCCAGCAGAACAACTCGGGCAGGGGACTACGAGCAGTACTTC
>many|TRBJ1-6|NA|TRBV6-5
CASSKAHGGSPLHF
TGTGCCAGCAGTAAGGCCCACGGGGGTTCACCCCTCCACTTT
>many|TRBJ1-1|NA|TRBV5-1
CASSSWDLNTEAFF
TGCGCCAGCAGCTCATGGGACTTAAACACTGAAGCTTTCTTT
>NA|TRBJ2-1|TRBD2|TRBV12-3/TRBV12-4
CASSFTAGGRDEQFF
TGTGCCAGCAGTTTTACAGCGGGGGGGCGGGATGAGCAGTTCTTC
>many|TRBJ2-1|TRBD2|TRBV12-5
CASAPRLAGDNEQFF
TGTGCTAGTGCCCCCCGGCTAGCGGGGGACAATGAGCAGTTCTTC
>NA|TRBJ2-7|NA|TRBV29-1
CSVEEKWDEQYF
TGCAGCGTTGAAGAGAAATGGGACGAGCAGTACTTC
>many|TRBJ2-5|TRBD2|TRBV5-6
CASSLTTGTSGEYQETQYF
TGTGCCAGCAGCTTAACGACCGGGACTAGCGGGGAGTACCAAGAGACCCAGTACTTC
>many|TRBJ1-2|NA|TRBV20-1
CSARDLMGADYGYTF
TGCAGTGCTAGAGATCTAATGGGGGCGGACTATGGCTACACCTTC
>NA|TRBJ2-5|TRBD2|TRBV5-1
CASSLSSGGIQETQYF
TGCGCCAGCAGCTTGTCTAGCGGGGGGATCCAAGAGACCCAGTACTTC
>many|TRBJ1-6|NA|TRBV27
CASSLGENSPLHF
TGTGCCAGCAGTTTAGGGGAAAATTCACCCCTCCACTTT
>many|TRBJ2-7|NA|TRBV27
CASGEGQVYEQYF
TGTGCCAGCGGGGAGGGACAGGTCTACGAGCAGTACTTC
>NA|TRBJ1-3|NA|TRBV2
CASSAGVSSGNTIYF
TGTGCCAGTTCTGCAGGGGTCAGCTCTGGAAACACCATATATTTT
>few|TRBJ2-3|NA|TRBV7-6
CASTANPTDTQYF
TGTGCCAGCACCGCCAACCCCACAGATACGCAGTATTTT
>NA|TRBJ2-5|NA|TRBV20-1
CSARDPLQTAGTQYF
TGCAGTGCTAGAGACCCCTTGCAGACCGCAGGGACCCAGTACTTC
>few|TRBJ1-6|NA|TRBV11-2
CASSLVGYGNSPLHF
TGTGCCAGCAGCTTAGTTGGTTATGGCAATTCACCCCTCCACTTT
>NA|TRBJ2-7|NA|TRBV12-5
CASGLGYTYEQYF
TGTGCTAGTGGTTTGGGATATACTTACGAGCAGTACTTC
>many|TRBJ2-7|NA|TRBV5-1
CASSLQGLAAYEQYF
TGCGCCAGCAGCTTGCAGGGGCTAGCGGCCTACGAGCAGTACTTC
>many|TRBJ2-7|TRBD1|TRBV7-9
CASSGDSYEQYF
TGTGCCAGCAGCGGGGACAGCTACGAGCAGTACTTC
>few|TRBJ1-6|NA|TRBV20-1
CSAKSGAGNSPLHF
TGCAGTGCTAAATCCGGGGCGGGTAATTCACCCCTCCACTTT
>many|TRBJ2-1|NA|TRBV20-1
CSARDRGAQYNEQFF
TGCAGTGCTAGAGATCGGGGGGCGCAGTACAATGAGCAGTTCTTC
>few|TRBJ2-3|TRBD2|TRBV10-3
CAISEERGGGTDTQYF
TGTGCCATCAGTGAAGAACGGGGGGGCGGCACAGATACGCAGTATTTT
>many|TRBJ2-7|NA|TRBV20-1
CSASLGGIYEQYF
TGCAGTGCTAGTCTCGGGGGTATCTACGAGCAGTACTTC
>few|TRBJ2-5|TRBD1|TRBV20-1
CSADQRGPGETQYF
TGCAGTGCGGACCAAAGGGGGCCCGGGGAGACCCAGTACTTC
>few|TRBJ1-1|NA|TRBV7-6
CASSSLGTEAFF
TGTGCCAGCAGCTCCCTCGGCACTGAAGCTTTCTTT
>NA|TRBJ2-7|TRBD1|TRBV12-3/TRBV12-4
CASSPVGQGYDEQYF
TGTGCCAGCAGTCCCGTTGGACAGGGGTACGACGAGCAGTACTTC
>few|TRBJ2-1|NA|TRBV6-1
CAIRRRGTVVGDEQFF
TGTGCCATCCGCCGACGGGGGACAGTCGTGGGGGATGAGCAGTTCTTC
>NA|TRBJ2-2|NA|TRBV3-1
CASSFPGELFF
TGTGCCAGCAGCTTTCCCGGGGAGCTGTTTTTT
>few|TRBJ1-2|TRBD1|TRBV7-9
CASSLLTGNYGYTF
TGTGCCAGCAGCCTCTTGACAGGGAACTATGGCTACACCTTC
>NA|TRBJ2-5|NA|TRBV4-1
CASSDRERTETQYF
TGCGCCAGCAGCGACCGGGAGCGTACAGAGACCCAGTACTTC
>NA|TRBJ2-2|NA|TRBV5-1
CASSWQVGGDTGELFF
TGCGCCAGCAGCTGGCAGGTTGGTGGAGACACCGGGGAGCTGTTTTTT
>many|TRBJ2-5|TRBD2|TRBV20-1
CSARGIGLAGPGETQYF
TGCAGTGCTAGAGGGATTGGACTAGCGGGGCCTGGGGAGACCCAGTACTTC
>NA|TRBJ2-1|NA|TRBV10-2
CASSEGRIYNEQFF
TGCGCCAGCAGTGAGGGACGTATTTACAATGAGCAGTTCTTC
>few|TRBJ2-1|TRBD2|TRBV2
CASRSGGSSYNEQFF
TGTGCCAGCAGAAGCGGGGGGAGCTCCTACAATGAGCAGTTCTTC